The entry below gives a single T cell receptor beta chain sequence along with its context. Its antigen is as yet unknown. Into CD45RA+ naive and CD45RA-negative memory subsets, the CD4+ cells were split. Running of the assay took place at deep level. Generated by immunoSEQ multiplex PCR, the TCRdb table keeps only in-frame clones and is missing some. This sample has just over 2,000,000 clones; 85% to 95% occur once, and the top ten carry under 0.15%. This CDR3 has 14 amino acids. V was cut by 2 bases and J by 6 bases, with 11 bases left in between. CDR1 is SNHLY, CDR2 FYNNEI, per germline. The data derive from a study of shared clonotypes between healthy human individuals. Overall study context: The cohort comprised a couple of women and a few men. Their ages spanned 18 to 49 years.

Study conclusions and caveats: Approximately 5.3% was the fraction of naive CD4 clonotypes found shared across a few donors.

This chain joins TRBV2 and TRBJ1-5, with a weak D call TRBD1 (5 bases). This TCR was sampled from a man aged 18 to 30 in good health. The sequencing input was naive CD4+ T cells sorted from blood. As for subset: CD45RA+ positively selected. The CDR3 protein is CASSEFQGVQPQHF. The DNA for the CDR3 is TGTGCCAGCAGTGAATTTCAAGGGGTTCAGCCCCAGCATTTT. The full variable domain, its missing parts supplied by reference TRBV2 and TRBJ1-5, is EPEVTQTPSHQVTQMGQEVILRCVPISNHLYFYWYRQILGQKVEFLVSFYNNEISEKSEIFDDQFSVERPDGSNFTLKIRSTKLEDSAMYFCASSEFQGVQPQHFGDGTRLSIL.